This T cell receptor beta chain was found in a study of T cells after yellow fever vaccination. Notes on the study in general: A small proportion of clonotypes was detected in both the CD4 and CD8 compartments.

TCRdb ran MiXCR on the 5' RACE reads and lists one entry per CDR3 protein. The table has 450,000 to 600,000 distinct CDR3 sequences, approximately 12% seen once. Points on this clonotype: Its antigen is unknown.

Trimming shortened V by 5 bases and J by 3 bases, and 11 bases separated the two germline ends. The CDR3 extends over 12 amino acids. Germline V gene lookup returns CDR1 SQVTM and CDR2 ANQGSEA. This specimen was PBMCs, taken on the day of the yellow fever booster vaccination. This chain links TRBV29-1 with TRBJ2-7; D is ambiguous. The TCR sequence derives from a man between 25 and 39 years old who received the YFV17D yellow fever vaccine. The CDR3 region is CSVIALGYEQYF. DNA of the CDR3: TGCAGCGTTATTGCCCTAGGCTACGAGCAGTACTTC.